This T cell receptor (beta chain) was sequenced in a study of shared clonotypes between healthy human individuals. Repertoires were generated with immunoSEQ multiplex PCR, while TCRdb's copy carries only in-frame clones and drops some. The sample contains under 1,100,000 clones, roughly 80% of which appear only once. This clone was picked up a small number of times. Its target is unknown. Findings and limits, study-wide: Depth of sequencing was expected to influence donor clonotype sharing.

Between the trimmed V and J ends, which lost 1 base and 5 bases, there was a span of 8 bases. This CDR3 has 13 amino acids. Looked up from germline, CDR1 is KGHSH and CDR2 is LQKENI. Sequencing was performed on memory CD4+ T cells sorted from blood. The subset was: CD45RA-negative fraction. This TCR was recovered from a man younger than 35 in good health. This chain uses TRBV18 with TRBJ1-1; D gene uncertain. This chain's CDR3 is CASSPQETTEAFF. In DNA form, the CDR3 reads TGTGCCAGCTCACCACAAGAAACGACTGAAGCTTTCTTT. The whole variable domain, filled in from reference TRBV18 and TRBJ1-1, reads NAGVMQNPRHLVRRRGQEARLRCSPMKGHSHVYWYRQLPEEGLKFMVYLQKENIIDESGMPKERFSAEFPKEGPSILRIQQVVRGDSAAYFCASSPQETTEAFFGQGTRLTVV.